The 13 T cell receptor beta chains given below trace back to one sample, sequenced in a study of blood T cell repertoires in COVID-19. Using immunoSEQ multiplex PCR, the repertoire was profiled, and TCRdb retains in-frame clones only, with some absent. The sample consists of tens of thousands of clones, roughly 85% of them appearing once. Sequencing input: peripheral blood. These receptors all come from a woman aged 55-70 years with acute or convalescent COVID-19.

V is TRBV11-2 and J is TRBJ2-7; 7 bases match TRBD1. The CDR3 contains 14 residues. Germline CDR1 is SGHAT and CDR2 is FQNNGV. With 5 bases clipped from V and 2 bases from J, the junction kept 6 bases outside the gene matches. The DNA of the CDR3 is TGTGCCAGCAGCATCAGAGACAGGGCCTACGAGCAGTACTTC. Its translation is CASSIRDRAYEQYF. Variable domain in full (rest from reference TRBV11-2 and TRBJ2-7): EAGVAQSPRYKIIEKRQSVAFWCNPISGHATLYWYQQILGQGPKLLIQFQNNGVVDDSQLPKDRFSAERLKGVDSTLKIQPAKLEDSAVYLCASSIRDRAYEQYFGPGTRLTVT.

The chain combines TRBV19 with TRBJ1-3; TRBD1 is a possible D gene (6 bases). The CDR3 runs to 15 residues. Germline CDR1 reads LNHDA; CDR2 reads SQIVND (reference sequence). V lost 4 bases and J 0 bases, leaving 10 bases between the germline ends. CDR3 protein: CASSNRELSGNTIYF. DNA for the CDR3: TGTGCCAGTAGTAACAGGGAACTCTCTGGAAACACCATATATTTT.

J is TRBJ2-2 and V is TRBV5-8, with 10 nucleotides matching TRBD2. V shed 2 bases and J 4 bases; nucleotides not matched to a gene: 5. The length of the CDR3 is 16 residues. Germline assignment: CDR1 SGHTS and CDR2 YDEGEE. For the CDR3, the DNA is TGTGCCAGCAGCTTCCAACTAGCGGGATTCACCGGGGAGCTGTTTTTT. Protein sequence: CASSFQLAGFTGELFF.

The V call is TRBV29-1, the J call TRBJ2-1; D uncertain. V gave up 8 bases and J gave up 3 bases, with 8 bases separating them. CDR1 SQVTM and CDR2 ANQGSEA come from the germline V gene. The CDR3 extends over 11 amino acids. In DNA, the CDR3 is TGCAGCAAGACATTCTACAATGAGCAGTTCTTC. Protein sequence: CSKTFYNEQFF.

The CDR3 spells CASSYSLGANTEAFF. In DNA, the CDR3 is TGTGCCAGCAGTTACAGCCTGGGGGCTAACACTGAAGCTTTCTTT. The chain links TRBV6-5 to TRBJ1-1, with TRBD1 as a possible D gene (6 bases). Trimming removed 2 bases from V and 2 bases from J, with 12 bases in between. The length of the CDR3 is 15 residues. CDR1 is MNHEY, CDR2 SVGAGI, per germline.

The V and J genes are TRBV3-1 (or the pseudogene TRBV3-2) and TRBJ2-5, with 11 bases that match TRBD2. The trim removed 0 bases at V and 13 bases at J, leaving 10 bases unmatched. Germline V CDR1 and CDR2: LGHDT, YNNKEL (reference sequence). There are 15 residues in the CDR3. CDR3: CASSQDTLAGGCPYF. DNA of the CDR3: TGTGCCAGCAGCCAAGATACGCTAGCGGGGGGCTGCCCGTACTTC.

The J gene is TRBJ2-3, the V gene TRBV6-5; TRBD2 might be the D (5 bases). This CDR3 region has 15 residues. Germline V gives CDR1 MNHEY, CDR2 SVGAGI. Trimming removed 7 bases at V and 2 bases at J, with 16 bases between. In DNA, the CDR3 is TGTGCCAGCATTTCCGGGGAGACGATCACAGATACGCAGTATTTT. This encodes CASISGETITDTQYF.

The chain is built from TRBV28 and TRBJ1-1; D unresolved. The V and J ends lost 3 bases and 6 bases respectively, with 17 bases between them. The germline gives CDR1 MDHEN, CDR2 SYDVKM. This CDR3 is 15 amino acids long. The CDR3 sequence: CASSFNRATSAEAFF. The CDR3 region has the DNA TGTGCCAGCAGTTTCAATCGAGCTACAAGCGCTGAAGCTTTCTTT.

The chain is built from TRBV18 and TRBJ1-1; 7 bases fit TRBD1. The CDR3 is made up of 14 amino acids. After removal of 3 bases from V and 3 bases from J, the junction contained 4 bases not matched to a gene. Per the germline V gene, CDR1 is KGHSH and CDR2 is LQKENI. This CDR3 reads CASSPTRGDTEAFF. The CDR3 DNA is TGTGCCAGCTCACCGACCAGGGGGGACACTGAAGCTTTCTTT.

The chain employs TRBV5-4 and TRBJ2-1; possible D gene TRBD2, 6 bases. V shed 0 bases and J shed 1 base, with 8 bases lying between them. The CDR3 sequence is 15 residues long. CDR1 is SGHNT and CDR2 is YYREEE in the germline V gene (reference sequence). Written as DNA, the CDR3 is TGTGCCAGCAGCTTGGACCGGGAGTCCTACAATGAGCAGTTCTTC. Translation: CASSLDRESYNEQFF.

This rearrangement joins TRBV7-3 to TRBJ1-1; 9 positions agree with TRBD1. CDR3 length: 14 residues. V shed 5 bases and J 5 bases; nucleotides not matched to a gene: 6. CDR1 and CDR2 from the germline V gene are SGHTA and FQGTGA. CDR3 amino acids: CASSPGQGYTEAFF. In nucleotides, the CDR3 is TGTGCCAGCAGCCCGGGACAGGGATATACTGAAGCTTTCTTT.

The rearrangement joins TRBV7-2 to TRBJ1-2, with D hard to call. The V end was cut by 1 base, the J end by 4 bases, with 7 bases between. Germline values: CDR1 SGHTA, CDR2 FQGNSA. The CDR3 contains 13 residues. The CDR3 DNA reads as TGTGCCAGCAGCTTAGTGCAGTCCTATGGCTACACCTTC. It codes for CASSLVQSYGYTF.

V usage is TRBV7-8 and J usage is TRBJ2-1, with D perhaps matching TRBD2 (5 bases). The V end lost 3 bases, the J end lost 8 bases, and 11 bases lay between the germline ends. This CDR3 has 13 residues. Looked up from germline, CDR1 is SGHVS and CDR2 is FQNEAQ. The DNA of the CDR3 is TGTGCCAGCAGCTTCGGACTGGTTGATGAGCAGTTCTTC. Encoded protein: CASSFGLVDEQFF.